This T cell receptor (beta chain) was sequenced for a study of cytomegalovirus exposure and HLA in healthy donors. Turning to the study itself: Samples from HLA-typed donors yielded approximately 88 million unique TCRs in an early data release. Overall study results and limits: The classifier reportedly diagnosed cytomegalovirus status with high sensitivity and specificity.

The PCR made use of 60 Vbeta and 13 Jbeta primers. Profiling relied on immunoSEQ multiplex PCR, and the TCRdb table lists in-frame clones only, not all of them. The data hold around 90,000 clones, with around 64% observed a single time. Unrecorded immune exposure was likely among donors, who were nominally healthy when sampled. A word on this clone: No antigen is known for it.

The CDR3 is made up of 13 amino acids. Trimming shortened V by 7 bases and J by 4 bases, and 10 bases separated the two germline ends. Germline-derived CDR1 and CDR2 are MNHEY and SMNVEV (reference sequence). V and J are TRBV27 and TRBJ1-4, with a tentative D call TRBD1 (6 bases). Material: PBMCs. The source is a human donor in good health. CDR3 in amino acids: CASNGRGNEKLFF. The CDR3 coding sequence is TGTGCCAGCAACGGCAGGGGTAATGAAAAACTGTTTTTT.